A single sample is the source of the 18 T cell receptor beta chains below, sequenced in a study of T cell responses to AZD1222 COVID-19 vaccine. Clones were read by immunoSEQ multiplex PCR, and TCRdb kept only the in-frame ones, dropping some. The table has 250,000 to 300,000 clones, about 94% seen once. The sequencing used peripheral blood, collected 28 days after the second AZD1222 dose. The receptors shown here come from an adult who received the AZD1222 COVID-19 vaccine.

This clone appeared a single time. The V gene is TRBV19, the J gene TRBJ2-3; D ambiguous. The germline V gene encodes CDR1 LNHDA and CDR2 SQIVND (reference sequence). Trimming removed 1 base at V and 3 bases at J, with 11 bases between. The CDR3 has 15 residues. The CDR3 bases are TGTGCCAGTAGTATAGGAGCTTTTCGGACAGATACGCAGTATTTT. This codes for CASSIGAFRTDTQYF.

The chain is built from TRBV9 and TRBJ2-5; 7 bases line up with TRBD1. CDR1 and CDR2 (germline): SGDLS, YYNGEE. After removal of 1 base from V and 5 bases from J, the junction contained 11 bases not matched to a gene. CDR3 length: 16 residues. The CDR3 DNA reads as TGTGCCAGCAGCGTAAAAGGGGGCCCTGGTCAGGAGACCCAGTACTTC. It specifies CASSVKGGPGQETQYF.

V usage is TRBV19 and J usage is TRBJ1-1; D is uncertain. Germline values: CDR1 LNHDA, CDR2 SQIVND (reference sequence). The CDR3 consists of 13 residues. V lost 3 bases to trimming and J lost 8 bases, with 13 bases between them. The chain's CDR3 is CASSIRAVTEAFF. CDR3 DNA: TGTGCCAGTAGTATTCGGGCAGTAACCGAAGCTTTCTTT.

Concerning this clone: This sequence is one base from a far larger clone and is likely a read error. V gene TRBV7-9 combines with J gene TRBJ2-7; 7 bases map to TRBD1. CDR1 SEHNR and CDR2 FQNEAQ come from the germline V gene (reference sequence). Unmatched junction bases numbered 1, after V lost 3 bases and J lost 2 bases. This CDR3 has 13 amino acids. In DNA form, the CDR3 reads TGTGCCAGCAGCTTCGGACAGGCCTACGAGCAGTACTTC. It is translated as CASSFGQAYEQYF.

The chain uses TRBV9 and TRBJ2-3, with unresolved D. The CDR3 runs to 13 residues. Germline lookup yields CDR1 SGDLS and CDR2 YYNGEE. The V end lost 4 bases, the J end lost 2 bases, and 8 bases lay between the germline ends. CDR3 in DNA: TGTGCCAGCAGCCCCGGGTACACAGATACGCAGTATTTT. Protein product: CASSPGYTDTQYF.

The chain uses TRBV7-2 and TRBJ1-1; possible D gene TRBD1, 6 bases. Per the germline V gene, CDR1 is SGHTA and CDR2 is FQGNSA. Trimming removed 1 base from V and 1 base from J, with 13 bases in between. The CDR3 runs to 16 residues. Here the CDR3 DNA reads TGTGCCAGCAGCTTAGTTAGGGACACCTCGAACACTGAAGCTTTCTTT. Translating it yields CASSLVRDTSNTEAFF.

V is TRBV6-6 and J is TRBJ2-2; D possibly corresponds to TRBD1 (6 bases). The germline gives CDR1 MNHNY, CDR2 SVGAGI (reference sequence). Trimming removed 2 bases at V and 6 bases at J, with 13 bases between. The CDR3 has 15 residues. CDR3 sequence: CASSYRSQGSGELFF. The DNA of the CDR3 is TGTGCCAGCAGTTACAGGTCCCAGGGGTCCGGGGAGCTGTTTTTT.

The CDR3 DNA is TGTGCCAGCAGCTTGTTAGCGGGAGGGACCACAGATACGCAGTATTTT. This encodes CASSLLAGGTTDTQYF. The chain couples TRBV5-4 to TRBJ2-3; 11 nucleotides line up with TRBD2. The CDR3 covers 16 residues. CDR1 and CDR2 from the germline V gene are SGHNT and YYREEE (reference sequence). Trimming took 1 base from V and 2 from J; bases not matched to a gene: 3.

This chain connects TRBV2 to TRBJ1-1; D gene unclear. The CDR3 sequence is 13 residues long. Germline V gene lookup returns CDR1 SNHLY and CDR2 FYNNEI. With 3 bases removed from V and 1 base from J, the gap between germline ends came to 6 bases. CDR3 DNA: TGTGCCAGCAGTGAGAGCAGGAACACTGAAGCTTTCTTT. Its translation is CASSESRNTEAFF.

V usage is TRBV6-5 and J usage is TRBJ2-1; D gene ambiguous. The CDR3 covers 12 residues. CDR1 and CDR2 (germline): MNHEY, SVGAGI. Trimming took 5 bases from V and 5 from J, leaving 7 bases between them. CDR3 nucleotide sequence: TGTGCCAGCAGTACCAGCGACAATGAGCAGTTCTTC. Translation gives CASSTSDNEQFF.

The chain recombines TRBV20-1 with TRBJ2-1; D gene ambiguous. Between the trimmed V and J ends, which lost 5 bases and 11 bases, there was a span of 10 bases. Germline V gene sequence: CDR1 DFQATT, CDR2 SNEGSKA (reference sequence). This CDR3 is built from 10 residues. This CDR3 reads CSASQLQQFF. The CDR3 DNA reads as TGCAGTGCTTCCCAGTTGCAGCAGTTCTTC.

The CDR3 reads CASSPETGSDEQFF. DNA for the CDR3: TGTGCCAGCTCACCTGAGACCGGGAGCGATGAGCAGTTCTTC. V usage is TRBV18 and J usage is TRBJ2-1; possible D gene TRBD2, 6 bases. V was pared by 3 bases and J by 8 bases, with 14 bases between. Germline V gene sequence: CDR1 KGHSH, CDR2 LQKENI. This CDR3 is 14 amino acids long.

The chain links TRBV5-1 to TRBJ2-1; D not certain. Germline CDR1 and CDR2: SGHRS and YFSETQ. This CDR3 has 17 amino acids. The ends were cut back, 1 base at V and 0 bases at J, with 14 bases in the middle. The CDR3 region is CASSLIYSLSSYNEQFF. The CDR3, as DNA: TGCGCCAGCAGCTTGATTTACTCCTTAAGCTCCTACAATGAGCAGTTCTTC.

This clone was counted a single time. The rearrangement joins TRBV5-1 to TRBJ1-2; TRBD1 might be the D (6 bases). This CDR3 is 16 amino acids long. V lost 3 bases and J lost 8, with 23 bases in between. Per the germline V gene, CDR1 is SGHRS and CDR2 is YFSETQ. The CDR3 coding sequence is TGCGCCAGCAGCTCGCCCACAGGGAGGAGTCTGAGAGGCTACACCTTC. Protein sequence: CASSSPTGRSLRGYTF.

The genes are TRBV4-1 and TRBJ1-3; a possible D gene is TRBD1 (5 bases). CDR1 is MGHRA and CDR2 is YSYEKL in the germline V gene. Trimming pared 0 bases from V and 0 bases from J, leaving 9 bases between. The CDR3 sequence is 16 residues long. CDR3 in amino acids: CASSQEGASSGNTIYF. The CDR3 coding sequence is TGCGCCAGCAGCCAAGAAGGGGCGAGCTCTGGAAACACCATATATTTT.

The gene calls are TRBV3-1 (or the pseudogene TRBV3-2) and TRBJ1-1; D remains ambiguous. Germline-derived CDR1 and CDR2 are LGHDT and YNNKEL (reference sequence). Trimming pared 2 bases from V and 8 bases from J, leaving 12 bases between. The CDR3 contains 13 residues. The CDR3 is CASSQFWATEAFF. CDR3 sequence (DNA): TGTGCCAGCAGCCAATTTTGGGCGACAGAAGCTTTCTTT.

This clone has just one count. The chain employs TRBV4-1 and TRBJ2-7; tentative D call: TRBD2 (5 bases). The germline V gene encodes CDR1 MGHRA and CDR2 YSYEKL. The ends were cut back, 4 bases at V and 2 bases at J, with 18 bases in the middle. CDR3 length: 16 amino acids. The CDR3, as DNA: TGCGCCAGCAGCCCCCAGGAACAAGGGCGGGCCTACGAGCAGTACTTC. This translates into CASSPQEQGRAYEQYF.

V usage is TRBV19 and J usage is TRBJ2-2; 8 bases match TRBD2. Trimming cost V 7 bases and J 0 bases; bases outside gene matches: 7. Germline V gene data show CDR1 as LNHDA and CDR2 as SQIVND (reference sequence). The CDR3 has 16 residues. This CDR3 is CASKRTGGTNTGELFF. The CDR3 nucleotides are TGTGCCAGTAAAAGAACGGGGGGGACGAACACCGGGGAGCTGTTTTTT.